The clone carrying this T cell receptor (beta chain) was recorded once. The sample belongs to a study of Ad26.COV2.S vaccination and SARS-CoV-2 variants. Across the study: Among those in the COV1001 Ad26.COV2.S trial arm was the donor. The study gave Ad26.COV2.S intramuscularly, once or twice 56 days apart.

Sequenced by immunoSEQ multiplex PCR; TCRdb stores in-frame clones only, minus some. The table lists about 350,000 clones, 88% of them singletons. Treatment in this sample: around 19 received Ad26.COV2.S at low or high dose, single or two shots; 5 received placebo; per-sample allocation not given. Sampling took place 63 days after the first vaccine or placebo injection. This CDR3 region has 16 residues. V lost 0 bases, J lost 5 bases, and 17 bases lay in between. Per the germline V gene, CDR1 is LGHNA and CDR2 is YSLEER. The clonotype comes from a person aged 18-60 years who received the Ad26.COV2.S COVID-19 vaccine or a placebo. This sample comprised peripheral blood, obtained in a trial of Ad26.COV2.S vaccine versus placebo. This chain uses TRBV4-3 with TRBJ2-7; D possibly corresponds to TRBD2 (5 bases). CDR3 residues: CASSQDLGKRRDEQYF. The CDR3 nucleotides read TGCGCCAGCAGCCAAGATCTCGGGAAGCGACGGGACGAGCAGTACTTC.